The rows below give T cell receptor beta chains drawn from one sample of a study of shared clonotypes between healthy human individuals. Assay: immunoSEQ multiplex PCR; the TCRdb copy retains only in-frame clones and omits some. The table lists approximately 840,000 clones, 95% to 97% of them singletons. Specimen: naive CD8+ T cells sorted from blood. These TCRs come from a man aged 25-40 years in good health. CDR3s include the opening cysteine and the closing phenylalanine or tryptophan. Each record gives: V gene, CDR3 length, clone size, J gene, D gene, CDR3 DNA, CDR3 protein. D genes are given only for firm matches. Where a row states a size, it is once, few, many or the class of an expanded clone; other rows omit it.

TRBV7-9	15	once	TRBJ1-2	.	TGTGCCAGCAGCTCCCTGGACCGATCTAACTATGGCTACACCTTC	CASSSLDRSNYGYTF
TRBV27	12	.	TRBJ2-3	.	TGTGCCAGCAGTTACAGGGCAGATACGCAGTATTTT	CASSYRADTQYF
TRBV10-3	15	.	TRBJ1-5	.	TGTGCCATCAGTGAAGCCGGGTCGCTCAATCAGCCCCAGCATTTT	CAISEAGSLNQPQHF
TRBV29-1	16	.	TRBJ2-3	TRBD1	TGCAGCGTTGAAGATAGGAACAGGGGGCGGACAGATACGCAGTATTTT	CSVEDRNRGRTDTQYF
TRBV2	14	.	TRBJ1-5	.	TGTGCCAGCAGTGACACGGCAGGTTATCAGCCCCAGCATTTT	CASSDTAGYQPQHF
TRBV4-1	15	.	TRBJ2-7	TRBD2	TGCGCCAGCAGCCAAGAGACTAGCGGCTCCTACGAGCAGTACTTC	CASSQETSGSYEQYF
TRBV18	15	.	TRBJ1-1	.	TGTGCCAGCTCACCTTCGGATACAGGGTCCCCTGAAGCTTTCTTT	CASSPSDTGSPEAFF
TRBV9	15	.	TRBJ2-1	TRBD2	TGTGCCAGCAGCCCCTTGGGGGAGGGGTACAATGAGCAGTTCTTC	CASSPLGEGYNEQFF
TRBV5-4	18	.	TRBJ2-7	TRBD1	TGTGCCAGCAGCTTTTTTCCCCGAGGGACAGGGGTGTCCTACGAGCAGTACTTC	CASSFFPRGTGVSYEQYF
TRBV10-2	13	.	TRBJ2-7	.	TGCGCCAGCAGTGTGAGCAGGGACGACGAGCAGTACTTC	CASSVSRDDEQYF
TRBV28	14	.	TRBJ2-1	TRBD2	TGTGCCAGCAGGCCCGGGACTAGTCGCAATGAGCAGTTCTTC	CASRPGTSRNEQFF
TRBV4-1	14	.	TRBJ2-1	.	TGCGCCAGCAGCCAAGATCTGGGACGGAATGAGCAGTTCTTC	CASSQDLGRNEQFF
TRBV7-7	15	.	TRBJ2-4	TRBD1	TGTGCTAGCAGCCCCGGACAGGGGAGGGGATACATTCAGTACTTC	CASSPGQGRGYIQYF
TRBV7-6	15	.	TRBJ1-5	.	TGTGCCAGCAGCTTAGCAGCAGGCCTCAATCAGCCCCAGCATTTT	CASSLAAGLNQPQHF
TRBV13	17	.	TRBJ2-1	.	TGTGCCAGCAGCTTTACCGGGACAATGAGCTCCTACAATGAGCAGTTCTTC	CASSFTGTMSSYNEQFF
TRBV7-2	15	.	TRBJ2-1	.	TGTGCCAGCAACCCTTATGGTGGAAATTACAATGAGCAGTTCTTC	CASNPYGGNYNEQFF
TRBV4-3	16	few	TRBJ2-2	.	TGCGCCAGCAGCCAAGACCTGGCCCTGAACACCGGGGAGCTGTTTTTT	CASSQDLALNTGELFF
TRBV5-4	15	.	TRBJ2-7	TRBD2	TGTGCCAGCAGCACGATTACTAGCGGGAGTTACGAGCAGTACTTC	CASSTITSGSYEQYF
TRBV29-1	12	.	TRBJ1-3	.	TGCAGCGTTTTCGAAGTTGGAAACACCATATATTTT	CSVFEVGNTIYF
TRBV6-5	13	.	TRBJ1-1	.	TGTGCCAGCAGACCACTTAGGAACACTGAAGCTTTCTTT	CASRPLRNTEAFF
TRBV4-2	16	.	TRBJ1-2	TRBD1	TGTGCCAGCAGCCCGTGGACAGGGGGCGGAAACTATGGCTACACCTTC	CASSPWTGGGNYGYTF
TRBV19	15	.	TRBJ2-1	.	TGTGCCAGTAGTATAGCAAGAGCTCACCACAATGAGCAGTTCTTC	CASSIARAHHNEQFF
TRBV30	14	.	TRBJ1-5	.	TGTGCCTGGAGTGGAGGAGTGCGCAATCAGCCCCAGCATTTT	CAWSGGVRNQPQHF